These T cell receptor beta chains were read from a single sample in a study of CD8 T cells in ankylosing spondylitis. TCRdb independently ran MiXCR on the 5' RACE reads; one entry per CDR3 protein. This table has 450,000 or so distinct CDR3 sequences, 20% to 30% appearing once. The source material was blood, either unsorted or a sorted T cell fraction (not recorded which). The receptors originated from a male donor with ankylosing spondylitis. Both conserved end residues are part of each CDR3. A D gene is named only where the DNA matches it firmly. Some rows have no size entry. The others give once, few or many, or a class for an expanded clone.

J: TRBJ2-1
V: TRBV6-2/TRBV6-3
D: TRBD2
length: 17
size: -
CDR3: CASSRPGLAASYNEQFF
DNA: TGTGCCAGCAGTAGACCGGGACTAGCGGCTTCCTACAATGAGCAGTTCTTC

J: TRBJ2-1
V: TRBV11-3
D: -
length: 15
size: -
CDR3: CASSLAGTSYNEQFF
DNA: TGTGCCAGCAGCTTAGCCGGCACCTCCTACAATGAGCAGTTCTTC

J: TRBJ2-5
V: TRBV3-1
D: -
length: 16
size: few
CDR3: CASSQGLTGDGETQYF
DNA: TGTGCCAGCAGCCAGGGCCTTACGGGAGACGGAGAGACCCAGTACTTC

J: TRBJ1-2
V: TRBV27
D: -
length: 13
size: -
CDR3: CASRQQGFYGYTF
DNA: TGTGCCAGCAGACAACAGGGTTTCTATGGCTACACCTTC

J: TRBJ2-5
V: TRBV27
D: TRBD2
length: 14
size: -
CDR3: CASSFLGGDETQYF
DNA: TGTGCCAGCAGTTTCCTTGGGGGGGACGAGACCCAGTACTTC

J: TRBJ2-5
V: TRBV5-1
D: -
length: 13
size: few
CDR3: CASTMGEQETQYF
DNA: TGCGCCAGCACCATGGGGGAACAAGAGACCCAGTACTTC

J: TRBJ2-3
V: TRBV5-6
D: TRBD2
length: 15
size: -
CDR3: CASSYLAGTTDTQYF
DNA: TGTGCCAGCAGCTACCTAGCGGGGACCACAGATACGCAGTATTTT

J: TRBJ2-2
V: TRBV5-1
D: -
length: 16
size: many
CDR3: CASSSARLQNTGELFF
DNA: TGCGCCAGCAGCTCGGCCCGACTACAGAACACCGGGGAGCTGTTTTTT

J: TRBJ2-3
V: TRBV5-1
D: -
length: 14
size: -
CDR3: CASRRQGYTDTQYF
DNA: TGCGCCAGCAGACGGCAGGGCTATACAGATACGCAGTATTTT

J: TRBJ2-3
V: TRBV12-3/TRBV12-4
D: -
length: 14
size: few
CDR3: CASSLALTLGTQYF
DNA: TGTGCCAGCAGTTTAGCGTTGACTTTAGGTACGCAGTATTTT

J: TRBJ2-7
V: TRBV12-3/TRBV12-4
D: -
length: 14
size: few
CDR3: CASSLAGTLYEQYF
DNA: TGTGCCAGCAGTTTGGCAGGGACCCTCTACGAGCAGTACTTC

J: TRBJ1-1
V: TRBV2
D: -
length: 13
size: -
CDR3: CASRDDSNTEAFF
DNA: TGTGCCAGCAGGGATGACAGTAACACTGAAGCTTTCTTT

J: TRBJ2-1
V: TRBV12-3/TRBV12-4
D: -
length: 11
size: few
CDR3: CASSHENEQFF
DNA: TGTGCCAGCAGCCACGAAAATGAGCAGTTCTTC

J: TRBJ2-7
V: TRBV6-2/TRBV6-3
D: -
length: 13
size: -
CDR3: CASTPWGPDEQYF
DNA: TGTGCCAGCACTCCGTGGGGACCTGACGAGCAGTACTTC

J: TRBJ1-1
V: TRBV7-2
D: -
length: 14
size: few
CDR3: CASSLVLVNTEAFF
DNA: TGTGCCAGCAGCTTAGTCTTAGTGAACACTGAAGCTTTCTTT